The clone carrying this TCR beta chain was seen more than once but under ten times. The target antigen is unknown. Sequencing of cultured CD4+ T cell DNA used the Oncomine TCR Beta short-read assay. TCRdb independently ran MiXCR on the PCR reads; one entry per CDR3 protein. Among fewer than 25,000 distinct CDR3 sequences listed, about 31% were seen once. The sample belongs to a study of vaccination and CD4 T cells after COVID-19. Time point specified: late sampling 161 to 241 days after vaccination in a few convalescent patients. Treatment of the sample: approximately 10-day PBMC culture with coronavirus spike peptide pools or control peptides (ViraFEST assay). Regarding the study as a whole: Vaccine-specific clones in convalescent patients were spike mono-reactive in 304 of 307 cases.

This CDR3 spans 15 amino acids. In germline, CDR1 is MNHNS, CDR2 SASEGT. Trimming at V came to 6 bases and at J to 7 bases, leaving 13 bases not matched to a gene. This sample comprised CD4+ T cells from blood, cultured in vitro, obtained about 7 months after SARS-CoV-2 vaccination. The receptor was derived from a human donor who had recovered from COVID-19. The chain is built from TRBV6-1 and TRBJ2-3, with TRBD2 identical over 7 bases. The CDR3 nucleotides are TGTGCCAGCAGCTCCCCCGGGGGGTCCCAGTATACGCAGTATTTT. Protein product: CASSSPGGSQYTQYF.